The 17 T cell receptor beta chains reported below all come from one sample, sequenced in a study of cytomegalovirus exposure and HLA in healthy donors. TCRdb keeps only in-frame clones here, not all; method: immunoSEQ multiplex PCR. The repertoire has approximately 140,000 clones, around nine tenths of them found once; the top ten carry just over 8.5%. The sequenced sample consisted of PBMCs. The receptors originated from a man younger than 35 in good health and CMV-seropositive.

The chain employs TRBV2 and TRBJ2-2, with D tentatively TRBD1 (6 bases). Between the trimmed V and J ends, which lost 4 bases and 4 bases, there was a span of 10 bases. The germline gives CDR1 SNHLY, CDR2 FYNNEI. The CDR3 spans 14 residues. The CDR3 protein is CASSVDSFTGELFF. The DNA of the CDR3 is TGTGCCAGCAGTGTGGACAGTTTCACCGGGGAGCTGTTTTTT.

This sequence joins TRBV27 and TRBJ1-4; possible D gene TRBD1, 6 bases. CDR3 length equals 14 residues. The V gene lost 5 bases and the J gene lost 7 bases, with 14 bases spanning the gap. Germline V gives CDR1 MNHEY, CDR2 SMNVEV (reference sequence). CDR3 sequence reads: CASSVTGHVEKLFF. The DNA for the CDR3 is TGTGCCAGCAGTGTAACGGGACACGTTGAAAAACTGTTTTTT.

The genes are TRBV9 and TRBJ2-1; 10 bases map to TRBD2. V dropped 5 bases and J dropped 6; count of bases not matched to a gene: 5. This CDR3 contains 14 residues. Germline loops: CDR1 SGDLS, CDR2 YYNGEE. The CDR3 protein is CASSRTSGSNEQFF. CDR3 sequence (DNA): TGTGCCAGCAGTCGGACTAGCGGCTCCAATGAGCAGTTCTTC.

The chain employs TRBV7-9 and TRBJ1-4, with D tentatively TRBD1 (5 bases). Per the germline V gene, CDR1 is SEHNR and CDR2 is FQNEAQ (reference sequence). The CDR3 runs 18 residues. V was trimmed by 5 bases and J by 8 bases, leaving 27 bases between them. The CDR3 sequence is CASSPQTDSAGVAEKLFF. CDR3 nucleotide sequence: TGTGCCAGCAGCCCCCAGACAGACAGTGCGGGGGTAGCCGAAAAACTGTTTTTT.

The rearrangement uses TRBV5-8 and TRBJ2-7, with D unclear. The CDR3 has 14 residues. V lost 2 bases, J lost 2 bases, and 11 bases lay in between. The germline CDR1 and CDR2 sequences are SGHTS and YDEGEE. The CDR3 coding sequence is TGTGCCAGCAGCTTACAGCCTCCCCCCTACGAGCAGTACTTC. This codes for CASSLQPPPYEQYF.

This sequence joins TRBV7-2 and TRBJ2-3; 10 bases fit TRBD2. The J segment lost 3 bases and the V segment lost 6 bases, leaving 6 bases of the junction unmatched. This CDR3 contains 15 residues. Germline V gives CDR1 SGHTA, CDR2 FQGNSA. The CDR3 reads CASRFLAGETDTQYF. The CDR3 DNA reads as TGTGCCAGCAGATTCCTAGCGGGGGAAACAGATACGCAGTATTTT.

V and J are TRBV5-8 and TRBJ2-1, with 16 bases fitting TRBD2. The CDR3 length is 15 residues. CDR1 and CDR2 (germline): SGHTS, YDEGEE. Trimming cost V 9 bases and J 9 bases; bases outside gene matches: 9. This chain's CDR3 is CATTGTSGRGGEQFF. The CDR3 DNA is TGTGCCACCACCGGGACTAGCGGGAGGGGGGGTGAGCAGTTCTTC.

V and J are TRBV7-3 and TRBJ2-5, with TRBD1 identical over 9 bases. This CDR3 contains 15 residues. Germline V gives CDR1 SGHTA, CDR2 FQGTGA. Losses at the gene ends were 3 bases for V and 4 bases for J; bases not matched to a gene: 6. CDR3 protein: CASSFGDRVGETQYF. The CDR3 nucleotides read TGTGCCAGCAGCTTTGGGGACAGGGTAGGAGAGACCCAGTACTTC. Full variable domain (outside the CDR3, taken from reference TRBV7-3 and TRBJ2-5): GAGVSQTPSNKVTEKGKYVELRCDPISGHTALYWYRQSLGQGPEFLIYFQGTGAADDSGLPNDRFFAVRPEGSVSTLKIQRTERGDSAVYLCASSFGDRVGETQYFGPGTRLLVL.

The chain joins TRBV28 to TRBJ1-4; D call uncertain. The V gene lost 1 base and the J gene lost 8 bases, with 8 bases spanning the gap. Germline V CDR1 and CDR2: MDHEN, SYDVKM. CDR3 length: 13 residues. The CDR3 region is CASSLSGWEKLFF. DNA of the CDR3: TGTGCCAGCAGTTTATCGGGGTGGGAAAAACTGTTTTTT.

The rearrangement uses TRBV29-1 and TRBJ1-2; D is unresolved. Trimming stripped 5 bases from V and 1 base from J, with 23 bases between. The CDR3 length is 17 residues. From germline, CDR1 is SQVTM and CDR2 ANQGSEA. The CDR3 region has the DNA TGCAGCGTTTACCCCCGCCGGGAAACCGTCCTTAACTATGGCTACACCTTC. Its protein is CSVYPRRETVLNYGYTF.

This chain joins TRBV27 and TRBJ1-5; tentative D call: TRBD1 (5 bases). The CDR3 contains 19 residues. V was trimmed by 2 bases and J by 1 base, leaving 21 bases between them. Per germline, CDR1 MNHEY and CDR2 SMNVEV (reference sequence). The CDR3 reads CASSLRPGTNPTSNQPQHF. Written as DNA, the CDR3 is TGTGCCAGCAGTTTACGTCCAGGGACTAACCCGACGAGCAATCAGCCCCAGCATTTT.

This chain links TRBV27 with TRBJ2-1, with unresolved D. The CDR3 runs 14 residues. Germline CDR1 and CDR2: MNHEY and SMNVEV (reference sequence). V lost 3 bases to trimming and J lost 2 bases, with 8 bases between them. The CDR3 coding sequence is TGTGCCAGCAGTTTTTCGCTAACCTACAATGAGCAGTTCTTC. This gives the protein CASSFSLTYNEQFF.

This rearrangement joins TRBV15 to TRBJ1-1; D perhaps matches TRBD1 (5 bases). Per germline, CDR1 LNHNV and CDR2 YYDKDF (reference sequence). Trimming shortened V by 0 bases and J by 8 bases, and 13 bases separated the two germline ends. CDR3 size: 14 residues. CDR3 loop: CATSRDQRTMEAFF. Here the CDR3 DNA reads TGTGCCACCAGCAGAGATCAGAGGACAATGGAAGCTTTCTTT.

This clone appeared a single time. The chain links TRBV10-3 to TRBJ2-1, with 9 bases matching TRBD2. V gave up 7 bases and J gave up 5 bases; unmatched junction bases: 9. The CDR3 loop spans 15 amino acids. Germline-derived CDR1 and CDR2 are ENHRY and SYGVKD. Written as DNA, the CDR3 is TGTGCCATCATGCAGCGGGAGGATCCCCACAATGAGCAGTTCTTC. Translated, it gives CAIMQREDPHNEQFF.

The V call is TRBV5-1, the J call TRBJ2-5; 13 bases are shared with TRBD2. This CDR3 spans 18 amino acids. Germline assignment: CDR1 SGHRS and CDR2 YFSETQ. The ends lost 4 bases at V and 5 bases at J; junction bases unmatched: 14. CDR3 coding DNA: TGCGCCAGCAGCCCGGGGACTAGCGGGGCACTCCTCGAGGAGACCCAGTACTTC. It specifies CASSPGTSGALLEETQYF.

This clone was detected only a few times. The rearrangement links TRBV30 to TRBJ1-4; 7 nucleotides line up with TRBD1. Trimming took 3 bases from V and 4 from J; bases not matched to a gene: 5. The V gene's germline CDR1 is GTSNPN and CDR2 SVGIG (reference sequence). The CDR3 has 14 residues. The CDR3: CAWRPGQLNEKLFF. CDR3 coding DNA: TGTGCCTGGAGACCGGGACAGCTTAATGAAAAACTGTTTTTT.

The CDR3 spells CASRKTSGGPYEQYF. The CDR3 DNA sequence: TGTGCCAGCAGGAAGACTAGCGGGGGGCCCTACGAGCAGTACTTC. This rearrangement joins TRBV11-2 to TRBJ2-7, with TRBD2 matching over 13 bases. This CDR3 has 15 residues. J gave up 2 bases and V 6 bases, and 4 bases lay outside the gene matches. Germline V gives CDR1 SGHAT, CDR2 FQNNGV.